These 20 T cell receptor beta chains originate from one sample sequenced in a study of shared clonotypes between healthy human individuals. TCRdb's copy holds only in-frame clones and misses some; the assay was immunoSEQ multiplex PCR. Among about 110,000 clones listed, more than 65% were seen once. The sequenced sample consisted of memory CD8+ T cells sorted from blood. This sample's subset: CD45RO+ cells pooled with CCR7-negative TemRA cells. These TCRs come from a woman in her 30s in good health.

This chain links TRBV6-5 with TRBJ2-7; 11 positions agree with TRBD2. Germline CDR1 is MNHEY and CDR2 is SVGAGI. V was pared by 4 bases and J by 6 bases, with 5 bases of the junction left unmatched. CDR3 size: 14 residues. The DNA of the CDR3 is TGTGCCAGCAGTTTAATAGCGGGAGGGCTCGAGCAGTACTTC. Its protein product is CASSLIAGGLEQYF.

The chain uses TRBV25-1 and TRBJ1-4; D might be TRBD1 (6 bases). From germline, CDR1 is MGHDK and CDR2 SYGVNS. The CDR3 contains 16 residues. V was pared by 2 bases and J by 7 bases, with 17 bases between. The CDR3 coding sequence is TGTGCCAGCAGTGAAAAAACAGGGCACAGCGGTGAAAAACTGTTTTTT. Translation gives CASSEKTGHSGEKLFF.

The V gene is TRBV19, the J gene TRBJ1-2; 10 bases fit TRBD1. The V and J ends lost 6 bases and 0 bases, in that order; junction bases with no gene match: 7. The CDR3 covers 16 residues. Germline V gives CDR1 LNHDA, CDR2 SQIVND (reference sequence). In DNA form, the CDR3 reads TGTGCCAGTAGCCCGGGACAGGGGATTTCTAACTATGGCTACACCTTC. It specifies CASSPGQGISNYGYTF.

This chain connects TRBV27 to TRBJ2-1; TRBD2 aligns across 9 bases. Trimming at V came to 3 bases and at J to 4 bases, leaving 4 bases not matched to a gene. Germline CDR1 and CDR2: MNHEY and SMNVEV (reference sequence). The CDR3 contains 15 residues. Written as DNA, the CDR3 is TGTGCCAGCAGTTTTAGCGGGAGCAGGTACAATGAGCAGTTCTTC. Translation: CASSFSGSRYNEQFF.

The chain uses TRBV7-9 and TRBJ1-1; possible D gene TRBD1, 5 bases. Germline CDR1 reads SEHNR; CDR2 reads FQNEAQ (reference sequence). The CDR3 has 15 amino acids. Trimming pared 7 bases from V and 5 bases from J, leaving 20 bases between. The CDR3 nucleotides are TGTGCCAGCATGCTATTCGGGCAGGGTCAGACTGAAGCTTTCTTT. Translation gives CASMLFGQGQTEAFF. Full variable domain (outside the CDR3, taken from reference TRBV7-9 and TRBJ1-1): DTGVSQNPRHKITKRGQNVTFRCDPISEHNRLYWYRQTLGQGPEFLTYFQNEAQLEKSRLLSDRFSAERPKGSFSTLEIQRTEQGDSAMYLCASMLFGQGQTEAFFGQGTRLTVV.

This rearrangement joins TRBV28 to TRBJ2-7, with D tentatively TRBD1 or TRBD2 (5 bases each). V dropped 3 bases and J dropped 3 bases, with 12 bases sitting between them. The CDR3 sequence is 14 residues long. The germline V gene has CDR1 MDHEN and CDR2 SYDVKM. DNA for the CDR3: TGTGCCAGCAGTTTCCTCGGGGCGAACTACGAGCAGTACTTC. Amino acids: CASSFLGANYEQYF.

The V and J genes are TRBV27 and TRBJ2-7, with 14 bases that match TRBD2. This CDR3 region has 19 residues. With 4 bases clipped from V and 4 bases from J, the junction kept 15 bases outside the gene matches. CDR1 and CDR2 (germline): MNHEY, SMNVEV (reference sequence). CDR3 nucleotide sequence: TGTGCCAGCAGTTCCCGGACTAGCGGGAGGACCCCGGGGGGATACGAGCAGTACTTC. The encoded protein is CASSSRTSGRTPGGYEQYF.

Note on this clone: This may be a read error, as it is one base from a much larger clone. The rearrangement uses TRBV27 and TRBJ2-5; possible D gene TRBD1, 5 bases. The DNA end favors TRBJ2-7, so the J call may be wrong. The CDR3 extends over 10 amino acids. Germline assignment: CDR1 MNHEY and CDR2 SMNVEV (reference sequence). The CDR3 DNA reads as TGTGCCAGCAAGGGGTACGAGCAGTACTTC. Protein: CASKGYEQYF.

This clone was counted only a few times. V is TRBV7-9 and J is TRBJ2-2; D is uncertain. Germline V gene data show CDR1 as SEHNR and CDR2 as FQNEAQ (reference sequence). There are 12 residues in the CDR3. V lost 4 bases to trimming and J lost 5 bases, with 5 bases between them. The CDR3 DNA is TGTGCCAGCAGCTCGGCGACCGGGGAGCTGTTTTTT. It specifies CASSSATGELFF.

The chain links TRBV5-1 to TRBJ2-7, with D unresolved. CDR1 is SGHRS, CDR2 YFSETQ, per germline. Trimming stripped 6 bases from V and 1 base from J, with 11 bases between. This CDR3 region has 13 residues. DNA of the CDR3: TGCGCCAGCAAGGAAGCGCGATCCTACGAGCAGTACTTC. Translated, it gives CASKEARSYEQYF.

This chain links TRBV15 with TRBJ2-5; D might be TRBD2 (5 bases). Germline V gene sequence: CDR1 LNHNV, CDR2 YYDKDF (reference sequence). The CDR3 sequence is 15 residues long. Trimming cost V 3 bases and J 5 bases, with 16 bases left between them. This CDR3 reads CATSRGSMGVETQYF. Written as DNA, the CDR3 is TGTGCCACCAGCAGGGGGTCGATGGGAGTGGAGACCCAGTACTTC. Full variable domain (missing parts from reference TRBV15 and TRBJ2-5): DAMVIQNPRYQVTQFGKPVTLSCSQTLNHNVMYWYQQKSSQAPKLLFHYYDKDFNNEADTPDNFQSRRPNTSFCFLDIRSPGLGDTAMYLCATSRGSMGVETQYFGPGTRLLVL.

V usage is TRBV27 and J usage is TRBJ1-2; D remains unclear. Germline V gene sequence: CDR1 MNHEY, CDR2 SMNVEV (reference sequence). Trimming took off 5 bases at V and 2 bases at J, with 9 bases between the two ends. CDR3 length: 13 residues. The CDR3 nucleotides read TGTGCCAGCAGTACGGGATCAAACTATGGCTACACCTTC. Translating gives CASSTGSNYGYTF.

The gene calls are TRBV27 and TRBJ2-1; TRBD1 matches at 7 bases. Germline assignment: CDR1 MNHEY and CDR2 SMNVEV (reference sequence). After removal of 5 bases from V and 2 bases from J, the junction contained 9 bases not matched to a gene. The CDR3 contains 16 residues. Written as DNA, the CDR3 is TGTGCCAGCAGTGGACGGGGCGACAGGGCCTACAATGAGCAGTTCTTC. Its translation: CASSGRGDRAYNEQFF.

CDR3 loop: CASSFGFYNEQFF. In DNA form, the CDR3 reads TGTGCCAGCAGCTTTGGTTTTTACAATGAGCAGTTCTTC. The chain has TRBV5-5 and TRBJ2-1; no definite D call. This CDR3 is built from 13 residues. Germline V gene sequence: CDR1 SGHKS, CDR2 YYEKEE (reference sequence). With 2 bases removed from V and 4 bases from J, the gap between germline ends came to 7 bases.

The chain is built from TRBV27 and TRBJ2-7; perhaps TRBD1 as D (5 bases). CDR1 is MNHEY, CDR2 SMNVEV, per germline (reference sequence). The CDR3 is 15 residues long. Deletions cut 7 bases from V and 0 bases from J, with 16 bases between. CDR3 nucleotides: TGTGCCAGCACCCTGGGCCAGGGTAGCTCCTACGAGCAGTACTTC. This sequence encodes CASTLGQGSSYEQYF.

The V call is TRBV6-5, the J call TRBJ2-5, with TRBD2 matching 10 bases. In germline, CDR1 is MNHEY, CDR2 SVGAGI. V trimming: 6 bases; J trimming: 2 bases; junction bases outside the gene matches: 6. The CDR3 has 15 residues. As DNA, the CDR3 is TGTGCCAGCAGACGCCAACTAGCGGGACAAGAGACCCAGTACTTC. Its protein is CASRRQLAGQETQYF.

CDR3 region: CASSYRIHQETQYF. In nucleotides, the CDR3 is TGTGCCAGCAGCTACCGAATCCACCAAGAGACCCAGTACTTC. The chain recombines TRBV9 with TRBJ2-5; D not certain. Germline lookup yields CDR1 SGDLS and CDR2 YYNGEE. V was trimmed by 4 bases and J by 0 bases, leaving 10 bases between them. The CDR3 runs to 14 residues.

CDR3 residues: CASSGDRVTSYNEQFF. CDR3 sequence (DNA): TGTGCCAGCAGTGGGGACAGGGTGACCTCCTACAATGAGCAGTTCTTC. The chain employs TRBV2 and TRBJ2-1, with 9 bases matching TRBD1. The CDR3 runs to 16 residues. Germline values: CDR1 SNHLY, CDR2 FYNNEI. The V gene end was trimmed by 4 bases and the J gene end by 0 bases; junction bases not matched to a gene: 4.

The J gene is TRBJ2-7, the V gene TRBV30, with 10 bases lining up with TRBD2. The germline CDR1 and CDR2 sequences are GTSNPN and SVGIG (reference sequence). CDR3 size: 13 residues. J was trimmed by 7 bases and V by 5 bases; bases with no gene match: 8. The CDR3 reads CAWGSGRGWEQYF. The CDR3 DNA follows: TGTGCCTGGGGAAGCGGGAGGGGATGGGAGCAGTACTTC.

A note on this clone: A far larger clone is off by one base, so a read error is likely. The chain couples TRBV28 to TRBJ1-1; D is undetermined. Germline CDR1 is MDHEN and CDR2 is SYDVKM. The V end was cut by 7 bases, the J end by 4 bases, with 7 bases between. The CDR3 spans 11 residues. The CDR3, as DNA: TGTGCCAGCAATCAGACCACTGAAGCTTTCTTT. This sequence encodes CASNQTTEAFF.